The rows below give T cell receptor beta chains drawn from one sample of a study of blood T cell repertoires in COVID-19. Clones were sequenced by immunoSEQ multiplex PCR, and TCRdb holds only the in-frame ones, with some missing. The sample carries just over 95,000 clones, approximately 80% recorded once. Sequenced: peripheral blood. Receptors originate from a man aged 55 to 70 with acute or convalescent COVID-19. Both conserved end residues are part of each CDR3. Fields, in order: J gene, D gene, clone size, V gene, CDR3 DNA, CDR3 protein. The D gene is left open where the match is weak. Part of the rows lack a size; the others show once, few, many or a class for expanded clones.

>TRBJ2-1|-|few|TRBV24-1
TGTGCCACCAGTGATGACAGGAAACTAGATGAGCAGTTCTTC
CATSDDRKLDEQFF
>TRBJ2-1|-|-|TRBV14
TGTGCCAGCAGCCTCGCGTTAGACAGTTTTTACAATGAGCAGTTCTTC
CASSLALDSFYNEQFF
>TRBJ2-5|-|-|TRBV19
TGTGCCAGTAGTGCCCAGGGGGGTGGAGAAGAGACCCAGTACTTC
CASSAQGGGEETQYF
>TRBJ1-2|-|once|TRBV10-3
TGTGCCACCACTGGGGACACCAGTCCTGCTTGGTATGGCTACACCTTC
CATTGDTSPAWYGYTF
>TRBJ2-5|-|-|TRBV30
TGTGCCTGGAGTGTGGGACATGTGGGGCAAGAGACCCAGTACTTC
CAWSVGHVGQETQYF
>TRBJ1-5|-|-|TRBV29-1
TGCAGCGTTGGATCGGGGGAGGCGCCCCAGCATTTT
CSVGSGEAPQHF
>TRBJ1-5|-|-|TRBV6-2/TRBV6-3
TGTGCCAGCAGTTTCCGCCCCCCAGATCAGCCCCAGCATTTT
CASSFRPPDQPQHF
>TRBJ2-1|TRBD2|-|TRBV24-1
TGTGCCACCAGTGACCCGGGAGGTGGGGAGCAGTTCTTC
CATSDPGGGEQFF
>TRBJ1-6|-|-|TRBV19
TGTGCCAGTAGTATAGATCTCGGGGAGAATTCACCCCTCCACTTT
CASSIDLGENSPLHF
>TRBJ2-5|-|once|TRBV7-9
TGTGCCAGCAGCTTCGGACTGTCCCAAGAGACCCAGTACTTC
CASSFGLSQETQYF
>TRBJ2-3|-|-|TRBV6-2/TRBV6-3
TGTGCCAGCAGCCCTACCACTAGTTATACGCAGTATTTT
CASSPTTSYTQYF
>TRBJ2-5|TRBD1|-|TRBV4-1
TGCGCCAGCAGTTCACCGGGACAGGGACAAGAGACCCAGTACTTC
CASSSPGQGQETQYF
>TRBJ2-6|-|few|TRBV5-1
TGCGCCAGCCAGGACAGTGGTGGGGCCAACGTCCTGACTTTC
CASQDSGGANVLTF
>TRBJ1-5|TRBD1|-|TRBV11-2
TGTGCCAGCAGCACGCAGGGGGCCGCTAAGCCCCAGCATTTT
CASSTQGAAKPQHF
>TRBJ1-5|-|-|TRBV5-4
TGTGCCAGCAGCTCGGGCGGGGGGGGTATAGGCAATCAGCCCCAGCATTTT
CASSSGGGGIGNQPQHF
>TRBJ1-2|-|-|TRBV7-2
TGTGCCACCACCCGGGACTATGGCTACACCTTC
CATTRDYGYTF
>TRBJ1-1|-|-|TRBV27
TGTGCCAGCAGTTTACTTGAGGGGGACCGAGAAGCTTTCTTT
CASSLLEGDREAFF
>TRBJ2-2|TRBD1|few|TRBV6-5
TGTGCCAGCAGGATGGACAGGGCGAACACCGGGGAGCTGTTTTTT
CASRMDRANTGELFF
>TRBJ1-2|-|-|TRBV4-1
TGCGCCAGCAGCCAAAATCCCGGGCGGGGGCGAACCCCCCAGGGCTACACCTTC
CASSQNPGRGRTPQGYTF
>TRBJ1-2|-|-|TRBV6-6
TGTGCCAGCAGTTACTTCCTTAACTATGGCTACACCTTC
CASSYFLNYGYTF
>TRBJ1-2|-|-|TRBV6-4
TGTGCCAGCAGTGCCCAACAGGGATTTGGTGGCTACACCTTC
CASSAQQGFGGYTF
>TRBJ1-1|-|few|TRBV5-1
TGCGCCAGCAGCCGGGATGGGAACACTGAAGCTTTCTTT
CASSRDGNTEAFF
>TRBJ2-5|-|-|TRBV18
TGTGCCAGCTCACCAGAGGGTGCAGAGACCCAGTACTTC
CASSPEGAETQYF
>TRBJ1-1|-|-|TRBV25-1
TGTGCCAGCAGTAGGGGGGGGTCTGAAGCTTTCTTT
CASSRGGSEAFF
>TRBJ2-3|-|-|TRBV2
TGTGCCAGCAGTGTTGAACCCGGGAAAGATACGCAGTATTTT
CASSVEPGKDTQYF
>TRBJ1-1|TRBD1|few|TRBV5-4
TGTGCCAGCAGCTCACGACAGGGTAGAGGTACTGAAGCTTTCTTT
CASSSRQGRGTEAFF
>TRBJ2-1|TRBD2|-|TRBV3-1/TRBV3-2
TGTGCCAGCAGCCAAGATGGACTTCGAGCGGGAGTTGGTAACGATGAGCAGTTCTTC
CASSQDGLRAGVGNDEQFF
>TRBJ1-5|-|-|TRBV12-5
TGTGCTAGTGGTTTGGGAGACTATAGCAATCAGCCCCAGCATTTT
CASGLGDYSNQPQHF
>TRBJ2-5|-|-|TRBV10-1
TGCGCCAGCAGTGAGTCTAACAGGGCCCAAGAGACCCAGTACTTC
CASSESNRAQETQYF
>TRBJ2-2|-|-|TRBV12-5
TGTGCTAGTGGTTTGCCCGGGACTTCAGGGAACACCGGGGAGCTGTTTTTT
CASGLPGTSGNTGELFF
>TRBJ2-2|TRBD1|-|TRBV5-1
TGCGCCAGCAGCTACGGACAGGGGGCGGGCGGGGAGCTGTTTTTT
CASSYGQGAGGELFF
>TRBJ1-1|-|-|TRBV30
TGTGCCTGGAGTGTAGAGTCAGCTAGGGGGACTGAAGCTTTCTTT
CAWSVESARGTEAFF
>TRBJ1-3|TRBD1|-|TRBV11-3
TGTGCCAGCAGCCCGGGACAGGGGGCTGGAAACACCATATATTTT
CASSPGQGAGNTIYF
>TRBJ1-1|-|-|TRBV7-3
TGTGCCAGCAGCTTACTGCAGGGCGGAGAAGCTTTCTTT
CASSLLQGGEAFF
>TRBJ2-6|-|-|TRBV4-1
TGCGCCAGCAGCCAAGATAGGTGGACAGCCGATTACTCTGGGGCCAACGTCCTGACTTTC
CASSQDRWTADYSGANVLTF
>TRBJ1-2|-|-|TRBV6-5
TGTGCCACCTCGGGGGGCAACTATGGCTACACCTTC
CATSGGNYGYTF
>TRBJ1-1|-|-|TRBV6-5
TGTGCCAGCATTTGGACAGAGTCGAACACTGAAGCTTTCTTT
CASIWTESNTEAFF
>TRBJ1-1|TRBD1|-|TRBV7-8
TGTGCCAGCAGCTTAGGCAGACAGGGTAACACTGAAGCTTTCTTT
CASSLGRQGNTEAFF
>TRBJ1-5|-|-|TRBV30
TGTGCCTGGAGTGCCTCCCTCGATCAGCCCCAGCATTTT
CAWSASLDQPQHF
>TRBJ1-1|-|-|TRBV18
TGTGCCAGCTCACCAGGGAGGGACACTGAAGCTTTCTTT
CASSPGRDTEAFF